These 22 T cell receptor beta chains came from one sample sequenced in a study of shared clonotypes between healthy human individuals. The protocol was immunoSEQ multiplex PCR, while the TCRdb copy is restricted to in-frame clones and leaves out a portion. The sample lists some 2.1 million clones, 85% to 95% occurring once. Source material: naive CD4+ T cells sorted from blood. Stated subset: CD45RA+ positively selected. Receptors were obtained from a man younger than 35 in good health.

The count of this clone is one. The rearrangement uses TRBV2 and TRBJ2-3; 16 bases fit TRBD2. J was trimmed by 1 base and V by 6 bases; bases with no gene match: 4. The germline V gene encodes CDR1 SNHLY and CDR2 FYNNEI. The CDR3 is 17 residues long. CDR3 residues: CASRSGLAGGGTDTQYF. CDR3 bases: TGTGCCAGCAGATCGGGACTAGCGGGAGGGGGCACAGATACGCAGTATTTT.

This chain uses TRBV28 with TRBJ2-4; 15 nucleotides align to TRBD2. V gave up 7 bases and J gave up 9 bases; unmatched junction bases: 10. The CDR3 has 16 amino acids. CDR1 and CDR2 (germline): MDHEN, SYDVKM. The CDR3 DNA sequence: TGTGCCAGCACCCGCGGACTAGCGGGGGGGCCAGGCATTCAGTACTTC. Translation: CASTRGLAGGPGIQYF.

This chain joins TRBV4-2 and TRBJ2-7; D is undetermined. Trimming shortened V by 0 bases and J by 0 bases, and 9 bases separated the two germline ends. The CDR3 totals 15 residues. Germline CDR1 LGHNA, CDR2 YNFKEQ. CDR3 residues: CASSQEYGSSYEQYF. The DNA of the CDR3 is TGTGCCAGCAGCCAAGAGTATGGTTCCTCCTACGAGCAGTACTTC.

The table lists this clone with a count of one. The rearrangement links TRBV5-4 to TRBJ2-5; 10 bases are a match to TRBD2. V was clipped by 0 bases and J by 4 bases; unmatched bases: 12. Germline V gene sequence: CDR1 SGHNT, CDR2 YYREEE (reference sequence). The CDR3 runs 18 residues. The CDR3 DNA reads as TGTGCCAGCAGCTTGGCCACTAGCGGGGCGGCGAGGGGAGAGACCCAGTACTTC. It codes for CASSLATSGAARGETQYF.

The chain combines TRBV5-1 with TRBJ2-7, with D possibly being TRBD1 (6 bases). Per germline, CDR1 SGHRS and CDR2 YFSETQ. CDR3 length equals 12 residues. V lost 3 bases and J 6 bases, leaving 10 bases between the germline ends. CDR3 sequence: CASSSSQGEQYF. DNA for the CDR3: TGCGCCAGCAGCTCTTCACAGGGCGAGCAGTACTTC. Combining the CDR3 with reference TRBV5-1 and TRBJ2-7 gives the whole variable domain KAGVTQTPRYLIKTRGQQVTLSCSPISGHRSVSWYQQTPGQGLQFLFEYFSETQRNKGNFPGRFSGRQFSNSRSEMNVSTLELGDSALYLCASSSSQGEQYFGPGTRLTVT.

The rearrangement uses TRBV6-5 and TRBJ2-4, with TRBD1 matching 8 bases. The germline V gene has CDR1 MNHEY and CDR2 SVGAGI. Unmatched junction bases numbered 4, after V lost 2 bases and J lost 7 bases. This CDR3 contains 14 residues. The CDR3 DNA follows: TGTGCCAGCAGTTACATACAGGGGGGCAACATTCAGTACTTC. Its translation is CASSYIQGGNIQYF.

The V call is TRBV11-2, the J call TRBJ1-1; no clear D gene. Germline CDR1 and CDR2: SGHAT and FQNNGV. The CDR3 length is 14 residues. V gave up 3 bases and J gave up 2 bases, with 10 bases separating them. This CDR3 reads CASSFSWANTEAFF. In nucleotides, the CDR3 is TGTGCCAGCAGCTTTTCTTGGGCCAACACTGAAGCTTTCTTT.

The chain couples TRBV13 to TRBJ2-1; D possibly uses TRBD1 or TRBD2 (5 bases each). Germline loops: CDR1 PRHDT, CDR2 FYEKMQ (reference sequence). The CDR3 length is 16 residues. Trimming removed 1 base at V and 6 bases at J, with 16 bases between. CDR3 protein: CASSLDWGNFVNEQFF. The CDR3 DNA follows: TGTGCCAGCAGCTTAGACTGGGGGAACTTTGTCAATGAGCAGTTCTTC.

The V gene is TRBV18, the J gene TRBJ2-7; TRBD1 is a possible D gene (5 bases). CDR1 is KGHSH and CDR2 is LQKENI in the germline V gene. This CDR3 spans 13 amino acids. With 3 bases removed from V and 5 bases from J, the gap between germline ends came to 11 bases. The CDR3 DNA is TGTGCCAGCTCACCTGCAGGGCTGGACGAGCAGTACTTC. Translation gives CASSPAGLDEQYF. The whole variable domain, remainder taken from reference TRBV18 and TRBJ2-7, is NAGVMQNPRHLVRRRGQEARLRCSPMKGHSHVYWYRQLPEEGLKFMVYLQKENIIDESGMPKERFSAEFPKEGPSILRIQQVVRGDSAAYFCASSPAGLDEQYFGPGTRLTVT.

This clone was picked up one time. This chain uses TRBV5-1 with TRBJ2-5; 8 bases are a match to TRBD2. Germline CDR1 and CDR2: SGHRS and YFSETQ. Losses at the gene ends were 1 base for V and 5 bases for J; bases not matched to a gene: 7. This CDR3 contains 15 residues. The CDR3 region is CASSLSREGYETQYF. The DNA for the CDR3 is TGCGCCAGCAGCTTGAGCCGGGAGGGTTACGAGACCCAGTACTTC.

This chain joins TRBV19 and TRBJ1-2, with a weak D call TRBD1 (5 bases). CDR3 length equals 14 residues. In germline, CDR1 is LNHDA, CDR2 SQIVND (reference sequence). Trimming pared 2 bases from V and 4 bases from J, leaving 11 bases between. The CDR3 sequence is CASSITEGAYGYTF. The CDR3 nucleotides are TGTGCCAGTAGTATAACAGAAGGGGCCTATGGCTACACCTTC.

This CDR3 is CSVPSPTRGEQFF. CDR3 DNA sequence: TGCAGCGTTCCCTCCCCCACACGGGGTGAGCAGTTCTTC. V gene TRBV29-1 combines with J gene TRBJ2-1; possibly TRBD2 for D (5 bases). Trimming pared 5 bases from V and 9 bases from J, leaving 17 bases between. The germline V gene has CDR1 SQVTM and CDR2 ANQGSEA. CDR3 size: 13 residues.

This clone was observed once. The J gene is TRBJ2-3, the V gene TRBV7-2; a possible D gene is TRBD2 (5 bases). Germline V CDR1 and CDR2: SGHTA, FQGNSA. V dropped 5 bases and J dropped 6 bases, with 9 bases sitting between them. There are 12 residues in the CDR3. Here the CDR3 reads CASSAPGDTQYF. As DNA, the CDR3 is TGTGCCAGCAGCGCCCCGGGGGATACGCAGTATTTT.

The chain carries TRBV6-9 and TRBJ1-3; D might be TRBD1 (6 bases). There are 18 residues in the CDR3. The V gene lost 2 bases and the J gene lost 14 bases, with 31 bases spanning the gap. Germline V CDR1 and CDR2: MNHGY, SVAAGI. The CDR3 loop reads CASSYRGTFSGNTIYLYF. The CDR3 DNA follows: TGTGCCAGCAGTTATCGCGGGACATTCTCTGGAAACACCATATATTTATATTTT.

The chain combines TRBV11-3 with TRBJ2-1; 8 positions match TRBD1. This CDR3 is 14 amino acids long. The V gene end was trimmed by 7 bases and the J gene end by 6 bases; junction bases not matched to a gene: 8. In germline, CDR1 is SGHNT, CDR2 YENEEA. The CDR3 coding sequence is TGTGCCAGCACGGACAGGGTGAACCCCAATGAGCAGTTCTTC. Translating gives CASTDRVNPNEQFF.

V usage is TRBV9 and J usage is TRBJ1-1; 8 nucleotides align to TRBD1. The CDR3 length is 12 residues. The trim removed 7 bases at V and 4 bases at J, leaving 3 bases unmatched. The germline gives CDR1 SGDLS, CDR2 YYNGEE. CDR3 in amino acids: CASGGQVTEAFF. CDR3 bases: TGTGCCAGCGGGGGACAGGTCACTGAAGCTTTCTTT.

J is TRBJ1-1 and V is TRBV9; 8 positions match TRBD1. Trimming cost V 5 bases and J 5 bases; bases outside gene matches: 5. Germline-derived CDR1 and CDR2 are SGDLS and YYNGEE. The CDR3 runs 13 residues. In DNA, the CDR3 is TGTGCCAGCAGTGGCAGGGGGCAGACTGAAGCTTTCTTT. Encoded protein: CASSGRGQTEAFF.

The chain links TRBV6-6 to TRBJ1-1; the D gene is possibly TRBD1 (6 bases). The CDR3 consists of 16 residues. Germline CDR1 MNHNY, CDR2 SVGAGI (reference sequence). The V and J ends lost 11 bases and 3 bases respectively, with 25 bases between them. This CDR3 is CAGTSRDTIRDTEAFF. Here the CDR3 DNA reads TGTGCCGGTACCAGTCGGGACACTATCCGTGACACTGAAGCTTTCTTT.

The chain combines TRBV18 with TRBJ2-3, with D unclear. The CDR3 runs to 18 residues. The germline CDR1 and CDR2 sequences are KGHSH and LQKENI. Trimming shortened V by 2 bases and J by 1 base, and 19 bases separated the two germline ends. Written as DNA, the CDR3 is TGTGCCAGCTCACCAAAACGCGCCACCGCTGCCGGCACAGATACGCAGTATTTT. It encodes CASSPKRATAAGTDTQYF.

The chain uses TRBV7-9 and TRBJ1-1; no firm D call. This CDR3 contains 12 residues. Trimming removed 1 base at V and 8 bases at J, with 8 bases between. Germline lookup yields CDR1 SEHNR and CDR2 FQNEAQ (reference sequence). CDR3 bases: TGTGCCAGCAGCTTAGGACGGGGAGAAGCTTTCTTT. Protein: CASSLGRGEAFF.

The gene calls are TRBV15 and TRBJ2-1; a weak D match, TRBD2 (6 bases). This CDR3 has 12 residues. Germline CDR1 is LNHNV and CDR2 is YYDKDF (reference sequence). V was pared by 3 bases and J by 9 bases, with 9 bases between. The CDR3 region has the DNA TGTGCCACCAGCAGGGGAGGCGGTGAGCAGTTCTTC. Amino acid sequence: CATSRGGGEQFF.

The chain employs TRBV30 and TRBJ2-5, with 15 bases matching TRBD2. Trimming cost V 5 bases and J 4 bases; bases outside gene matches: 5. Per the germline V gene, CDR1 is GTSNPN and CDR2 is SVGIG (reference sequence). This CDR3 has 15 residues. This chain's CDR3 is CAWGLAGGRRETQYF. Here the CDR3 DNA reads TGTGCCTGGGGACTAGCGGGAGGGCGGCGAGAGACCCAGTACTTC.